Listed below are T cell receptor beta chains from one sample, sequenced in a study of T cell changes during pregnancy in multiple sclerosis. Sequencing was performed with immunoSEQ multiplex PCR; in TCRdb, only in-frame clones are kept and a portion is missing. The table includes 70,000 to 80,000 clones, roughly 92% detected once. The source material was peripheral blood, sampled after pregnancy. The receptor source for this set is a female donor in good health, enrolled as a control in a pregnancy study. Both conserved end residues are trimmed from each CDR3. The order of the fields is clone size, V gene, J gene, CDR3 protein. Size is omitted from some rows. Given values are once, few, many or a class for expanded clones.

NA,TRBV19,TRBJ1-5,ASSSGLSNQPQH
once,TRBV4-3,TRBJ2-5,ASSQGYRLAGGLYQETQY
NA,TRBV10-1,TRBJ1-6,ASSESVGGSPLH
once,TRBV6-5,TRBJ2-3,ASSYTSGSTDTQY
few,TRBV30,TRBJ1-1,AWSQDRGISAF
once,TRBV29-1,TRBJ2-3,SVEEGTGADTQY
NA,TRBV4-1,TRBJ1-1,ASSQDGGSNTEAF
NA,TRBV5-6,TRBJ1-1,ASSHRQTVTMNTEAF
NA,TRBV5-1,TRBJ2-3,ASSLTGTVTDTQY
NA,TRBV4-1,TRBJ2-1,ASSQGTSRYNEQF